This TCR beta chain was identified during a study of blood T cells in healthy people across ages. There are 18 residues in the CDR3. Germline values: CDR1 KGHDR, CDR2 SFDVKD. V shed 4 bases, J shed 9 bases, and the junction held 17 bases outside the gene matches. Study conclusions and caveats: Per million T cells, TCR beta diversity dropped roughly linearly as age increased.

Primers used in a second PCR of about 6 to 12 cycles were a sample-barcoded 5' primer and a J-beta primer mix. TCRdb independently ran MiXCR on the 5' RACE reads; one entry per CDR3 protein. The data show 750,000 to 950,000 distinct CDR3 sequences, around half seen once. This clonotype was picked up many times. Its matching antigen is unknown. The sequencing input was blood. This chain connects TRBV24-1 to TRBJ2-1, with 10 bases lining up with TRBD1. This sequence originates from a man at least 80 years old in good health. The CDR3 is CATSDPGTGATSSSEQFF. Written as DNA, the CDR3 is TGTGCCACCAGTGACCCTGGGACAGGGGCCACCTCCTCCAGTGAGCAGTTCTTC.